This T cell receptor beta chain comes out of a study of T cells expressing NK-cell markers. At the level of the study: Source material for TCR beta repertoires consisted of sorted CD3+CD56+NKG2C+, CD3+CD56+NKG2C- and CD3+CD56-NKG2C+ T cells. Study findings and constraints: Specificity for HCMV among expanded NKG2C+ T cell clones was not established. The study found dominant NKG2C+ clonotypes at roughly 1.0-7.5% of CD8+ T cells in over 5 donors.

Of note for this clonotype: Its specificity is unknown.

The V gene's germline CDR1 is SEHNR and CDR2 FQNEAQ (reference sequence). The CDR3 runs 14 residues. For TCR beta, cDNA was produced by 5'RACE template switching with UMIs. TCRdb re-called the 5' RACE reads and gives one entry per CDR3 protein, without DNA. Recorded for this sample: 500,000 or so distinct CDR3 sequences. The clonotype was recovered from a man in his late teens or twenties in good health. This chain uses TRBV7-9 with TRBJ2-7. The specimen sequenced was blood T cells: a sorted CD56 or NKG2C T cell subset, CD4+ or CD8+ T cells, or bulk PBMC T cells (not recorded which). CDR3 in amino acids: CASSLAGSVYEQYF.